The source of this T cell receptor (beta chain) is a study of tumor-infiltrating lymphocytes in oesophageal squamous cell carcinoma. One entry per CDR3 protein, called by TCRdb with MiXCR from the PCR reads. The sample records tens of thousands of distinct CDR3 sequences, about two fifths being singletons. The CDR3 region is 16 residues in length, termini included. CDR1 SGHVS and CDR2 FNYEAQ come from the germline V gene. A remark on this clonotype: The CDR3 end shows no conserved phenylalanine or tryptophan, and so a read error is likely. Because the CDR3's place on the DNA is in doubt, the DNA is left out and the CDR3 is given as listed by TCRdb.

The sequencing input was esophageal tumor tissue. This sequence originates from a male donor with esophageal squamous cell carcinoma. The genes are TRBV7-6 and TRBJ2-3; the table calls TRBD1, which could not be checked here. The chain's CDR3 is CASSLAGRVDGYTFGS.